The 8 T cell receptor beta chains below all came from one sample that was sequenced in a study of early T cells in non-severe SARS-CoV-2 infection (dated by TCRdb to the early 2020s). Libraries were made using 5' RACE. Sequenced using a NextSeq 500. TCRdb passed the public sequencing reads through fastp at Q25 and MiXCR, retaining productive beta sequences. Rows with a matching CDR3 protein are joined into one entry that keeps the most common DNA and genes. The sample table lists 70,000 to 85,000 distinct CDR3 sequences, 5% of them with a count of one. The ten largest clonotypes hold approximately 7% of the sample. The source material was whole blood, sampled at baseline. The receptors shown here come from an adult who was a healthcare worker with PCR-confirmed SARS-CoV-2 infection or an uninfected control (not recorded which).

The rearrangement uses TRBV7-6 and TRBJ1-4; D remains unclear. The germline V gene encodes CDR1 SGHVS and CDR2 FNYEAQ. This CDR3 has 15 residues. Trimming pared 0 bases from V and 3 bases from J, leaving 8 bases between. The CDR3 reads CASSLAPRANEKLFF. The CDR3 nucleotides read TGTGCCAGCAGCTTAGCTCCGCGGGCTAATGAAAAACTGTTTTTT.

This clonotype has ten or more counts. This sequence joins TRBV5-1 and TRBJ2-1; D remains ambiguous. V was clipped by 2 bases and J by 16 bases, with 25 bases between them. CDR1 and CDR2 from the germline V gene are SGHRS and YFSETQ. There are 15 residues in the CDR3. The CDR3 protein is CASSFGSLPTLEYFF. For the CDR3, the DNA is TGCGCCAGCAGCTTCGGGTCTCTCCCAACTTTAGAATACTTCTTC.

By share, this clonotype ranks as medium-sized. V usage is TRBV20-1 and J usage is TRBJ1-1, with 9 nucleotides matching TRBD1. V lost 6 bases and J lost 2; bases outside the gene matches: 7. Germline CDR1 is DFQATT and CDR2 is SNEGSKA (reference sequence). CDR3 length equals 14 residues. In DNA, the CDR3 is TGCAGTGCGTCTCCGGGACAGGGCAACACTGAAGCTTTCTTT. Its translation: CSASPGQGNTEAFF.

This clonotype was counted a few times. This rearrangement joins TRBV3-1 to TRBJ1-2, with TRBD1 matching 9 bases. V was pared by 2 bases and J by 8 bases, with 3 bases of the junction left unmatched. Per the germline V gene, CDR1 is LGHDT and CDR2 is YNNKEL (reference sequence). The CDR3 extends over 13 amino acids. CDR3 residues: CASSQTGGSGYTF. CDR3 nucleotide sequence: TGTGCCAGCAGCCAAACAGGGGGCAGCGGCTACACCTTC.

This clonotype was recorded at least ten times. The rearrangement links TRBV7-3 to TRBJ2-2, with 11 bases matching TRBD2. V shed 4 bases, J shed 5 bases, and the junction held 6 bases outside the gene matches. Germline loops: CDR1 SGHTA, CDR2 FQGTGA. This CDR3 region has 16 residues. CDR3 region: CASSWFSGRETGELFF. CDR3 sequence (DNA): TGTGCCAGCAGCTGGTTTAGCGGGAGGGAAACCGGGGAGCTGTTTTTT.

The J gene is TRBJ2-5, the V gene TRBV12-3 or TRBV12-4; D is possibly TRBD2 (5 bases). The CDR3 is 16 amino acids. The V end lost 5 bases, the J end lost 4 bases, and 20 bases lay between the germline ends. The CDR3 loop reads CASSTKRRSSRETQYF. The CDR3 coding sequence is TGTGCCAGCAGTACCAAAAGGAGGAGTTCGCGAGAGACCCAGTACTTC.

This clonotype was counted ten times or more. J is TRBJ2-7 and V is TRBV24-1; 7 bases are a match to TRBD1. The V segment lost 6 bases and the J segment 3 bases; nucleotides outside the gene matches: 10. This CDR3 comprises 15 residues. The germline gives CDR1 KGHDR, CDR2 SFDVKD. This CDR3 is CATSPTGTEDYEQYF. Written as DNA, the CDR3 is TGTGCCACCAGTCCTACCGGGACAGAAGACTACGAGCAGTACTTC.

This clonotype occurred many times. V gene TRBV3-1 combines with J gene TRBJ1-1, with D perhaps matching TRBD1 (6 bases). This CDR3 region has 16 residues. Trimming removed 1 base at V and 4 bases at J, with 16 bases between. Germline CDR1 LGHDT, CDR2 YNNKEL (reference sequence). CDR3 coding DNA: TGTGCCAGCAGCCAAGTGGGCGTCAGAGGGGGCACTGAAGCTTTCTTT. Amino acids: CASSQVGVRGGTEAFF.